This entry features one T cell receptor (beta chain) sequence. Antigen unknown. These data come from a study of cytomegalovirus exposure and HLA in healthy donors. Study results and limitations: Most sequenced TCRs were rare (though some public TCRs occurred in many donors).

V was clipped by 4 bases and J by 6 bases; unmatched bases: 15. Germline CDR1 SGDLS, CDR2 YYNGEE. This CDR3 is built from 16 residues. Produced via immunoSEQ multiplex PCR; TCRdb's table is partial and in-frame only. The sample includes 150,000 to 200,000 clones, approximately 86% of them seen just once. This clonotype was obtained from a man aged 30 to 45 in good health and CMV-seropositive. The chain combines TRBV9 with TRBJ2-7; 8 bases are a match to TRBD2. The sequencing sample was made of PBMCs. In DNA form, the CDR3 reads TGTGCCAGCAGCCCTGTTGGAGGAGCGGGGGTAGGCGAGCAGTACTTC. Protein product: CASSPVGGAGVGEQYF.